A selection of T cell receptor beta chains follows, all from one sample in a study of blood T cell repertoires in COVID-19. The table came from immunoSEQ multiplex PCR; TCRdb's copy has only in-frame clones and leaves some out. The sample records over 130,000 clones, roughly 80% being singletons. Sequenced material: peripheral blood. All receptors come from a woman in her sixties or seventies with acute or convalescent COVID-19. The conserved cysteine and the conserved F or W are not part of the CDR3 here. Clone size, where shown, is once, few, many, or a class for clones that have expanded.

v_gene: TRBV28; j_gene: TRBJ2-7; abundance: few; CDR3aa: ASGMAGGNYEQY
v_gene: TRBV30; j_gene: TRBJ1-1; abundance: .; CDR3aa: AWSLGNTEAF
v_gene: TRBV11-3; j_gene: TRBJ2-7; abundance: .; CDR3aa: ASSPVDSYEQY
v_gene: TRBV4-1; j_gene: TRBJ2-4; abundance: few; CDR3aa: ASSQDAVAKNIQY
v_gene: TRBV19; j_gene: TRBJ1-3; abundance: .; CDR3aa: ASSMWTGGYGNTIY
v_gene: TRBV6-6; j_gene: TRBJ2-2; abundance: .; CDR3aa: ASRDAGTGNTGELF
v_gene: TRBV5-1; j_gene: TRBJ1-1; abundance: .; CDR3aa: ASSLAGTDNTEAF
v_gene: TRBV4-1; j_gene: TRBJ2-1; abundance: .; CDR3aa: ASSQGTSTTEQF
v_gene: TRBV5-5; j_gene: TRBJ2-5; abundance: once; CDR3aa: ASSLWGGETQY
v_gene: TRBV3-1/TRBV3-2; j_gene: TRBJ1-1; abundance: .; CDR3aa: ASSPQGSLNTEAF
v_gene: TRBV10-2; j_gene: TRBJ2-3; abundance: .; CDR3aa: ASMGTSQITQY
v_gene: TRBV21-1; j_gene: TRBJ1-2; abundance: .; CDR3aa: ASSPPTHEGYT
v_gene: TRBV9; j_gene: TRBJ2-1; abundance: .; CDR3aa: ASSVEREWSYNEQF
v_gene: TRBV2; j_gene: TRBJ2-6; abundance: few; CDR3aa: ASTEGGISGANVLT
v_gene: TRBV4-2; j_gene: TRBJ1-1; abundance: .; CDR3aa: ASSQSQVTEAF
v_gene: TRBV5-1; j_gene: TRBJ2-7; abundance: .; CDR3aa: ASSRVVDTSYEQY
v_gene: TRBV18; j_gene: TRBJ1-3; abundance: .; CDR3aa: ASSPRESGNTIY
v_gene: TRBV2; j_gene: TRBJ1-1; abundance: .; CDR3aa: ASIQGGGSEAF
v_gene: TRBV27; j_gene: TRBJ2-1; abundance: few; CDR3aa: ASSLSEAGNEQF
v_gene: TRBV28; j_gene: TRBJ2-7; abundance: .; CDR3aa: ASTGWGQGVYEQY
v_gene: TRBV7-6; j_gene: TRBJ1-5; abundance: .; CDR3aa: ASSLRQGNQPQH
v_gene: TRBV9; j_gene: TRBJ2-1; abundance: .; CDR3aa: ASSLEPPGLAGVSQF
v_gene: TRBV2; j_gene: TRBJ1-6; abundance: .; CDR3aa: ASSDPEGRWNSPLH
v_gene: TRBV7-6; j_gene: TRBJ1-4; abundance: .; CDR3aa: ASSLGQGFGEKLF